The 10 T cell receptor beta chains presented below share a single source sample, sequenced in a study of persistence of HIV-infected CD4 T cells. The stimulus was an HIV-1 Gag 15-mer peptide pool, around 1.1 ug/peptide/mL. Sorted nonresponding memory CD4+ T cells were CD40L-negative, CD69-negative, CD45RO-high. The libraries were made with immunoSEQ version 4 in survey mode. Clones were read by immunoSEQ multiplex PCR, and TCRdb kept only the in-frame ones, dropping some. The sample lists about 36,000 clones, over 65% seen once, with around 5% in the top ten. These TCRs' antigens remain unknown. Sequences were derived from cultured CD4+ T cells from PBMCs, sampled from a patient who received antiretroviral therapy. All receptors come from an adult with HIV. The donor label of this sample is uncertain.

This chain connects TRBV3-1 (or the pseudogene TRBV3-2) to TRBJ2-4; 10 nucleotides align to TRBD2. Germline V lookup: CDR1 LGHDT, CDR2 YNNKEL (reference sequence). The V gene end was trimmed by 7 bases and the J gene end by 6 bases; junction bases not matched to a gene: 6. This CDR3 region has 14 residues. CDR3 bases: TGTGCCAGCACCCCGGGACTAGCGAGAAACATTCAGTACTTC. Its translation: CASTPGLARNIQYF.

This sequence joins TRBV4-2 and TRBJ2-3; no reliable D call. Germline-derived CDR1 and CDR2 are LGHNA and YNFKEQ. The V end lost 1 base, the J end lost 5 bases, and 13 bases lay between the germline ends. The CDR3 runs to 15 residues. The CDR3 loop reads CASSQAARLRDTQYF. In DNA form, the CDR3 reads TGTGCCAGCAGCCAAGCCGCTAGACTTAGAGATACGCAGTATTTT.

The chain employs TRBV5-1 and TRBJ2-7; no clear D. CDR3 length equals 14 residues. Per germline, CDR1 SGHRS and CDR2 YFSETQ. Trimming left V 3 bases short and J 2 bases short, with 12 bases between. CDR3: CASSYPDGAYEQYF. The CDR3 DNA is TGCGCCAGCAGCTACCCGGACGGAGCCTACGAGCAGTACTTC.

DNA of the CDR3: TGTGCCAGCAGCAACGAGCAGTACTTC. This gives the protein CASSNEQYF. The chain uses TRBV21-1 and TRBJ2-7. TRBV21-1 is shown as a pseudogene. The CDR3 runs 9 residues.

The CDR3 spells CASSPGLAGGRHIDTQYF. In DNA form, the CDR3 reads TGTGCCAGCAGCCCGGGACTAGCGGGGGGGCGTCATATAGATACGCAGTATTTT. The chain links TRBV5-5 to TRBJ2-3; TRBD2 matches 16 bases. V was pared by 4 bases and J by 5 bases, with 10 bases of the junction left unmatched. The CDR3 totals 18 residues. Germline V gene sequence: CDR1 SGHKS, CDR2 YYEKEE (reference sequence).

The CDR3 region has the DNA TGTGCCAGCAGTTTTGACAGGGGGCGAGGCTATGGCTACACCTTC. Protein sequence: CASSFDRGRGYGYTF. The chain links TRBV3-1 (or the pseudogene TRBV3-2) to TRBJ1-2; TRBD1 agrees at 10 bases. After removal of 6 bases from V and 4 bases from J, the junction contained 8 bases not matched to a gene. Germline V gene lookup returns CDR1 LGHDT and CDR2 YNNKEL (reference sequence). The CDR3 extends over 15 amino acids.

CDR3 in DNA: TGCAGCGGGTCCGGGACAGGGGACACAGATACGCAGTATTTT. This gives the protein CSGSGTGDTDTQYF. This chain joins TRBV29-1 and TRBJ2-3; 10 nucleotides line up with TRBD1. The V gene's germline CDR1 is SQVTM and CDR2 ANQGSEA. The trim removed 7 bases at V and 2 bases at J, leaving 6 bases unmatched. The CDR3 length is 14 residues.

The chain couples TRBV3-1 (or the pseudogene TRBV3-2) to TRBJ1-1, with D uncertain. The CDR3 runs to 16 residues. The V gene's germline CDR1 is LGHDT and CDR2 YNNKEL (reference sequence). V lost 1 base and J lost 4, with 16 bases in between. CDR3 sequence reads: CASSQVSRGRGTEAFF. Written as DNA, the CDR3 is TGTGCCAGCAGCCAAGTCTCTCGGGGTCGAGGCACTGAAGCTTTCTTT.

This chain connects TRBV9 to TRBJ2-4; tentative D call: TRBD1 (5 bases). The CDR3 sequence is 13 residues long. V lost 4 bases to trimming and J lost 8 bases, with 13 bases between them. Germline V CDR1 and CDR2: SGDLS, YYNGEE. CDR3 sequence reads: CASSLRQFDIQYF. CDR3 bases: TGTGCCAGCAGCCTCAGACAGTTTGACATTCAGTACTTC.

V usage is TRBV2 and J usage is TRBJ2-1; a weak D match, TRBD2 (5 bases). The CDR3 is made up of 15 amino acids. Trimming pared 6 bases from V and 2 bases from J, leaving 14 bases between. CDR1 and CDR2 (germline): SNHLY, FYNNEI. The CDR3 DNA sequence: TGTGCCAGCAGGCCCCGGGCCGGGGCCTACAATGAGCAGTTCTTC. Protein: CASRPRAGAYNEQFF.